Shown below are 3 T cell receptor beta chains from a single sample sequenced in a study of Graves' ophthalmopathy and Graves' hyperthyroidism. From RNA, the CDR3 regions of TCR beta chains were amplified and sequenced. First-round RT-PCR employed HTBI primers, with a second-round multiplex PCR after it. TCRdb passed the multiplex PCR reads through MiXCR, listing each CDR3 protein once. The table includes about 550,000 distinct CDR3 sequences, about 35% detected once. The sample consisted of peripheral blood or thyroid tissue (not recorded which). The receptors come from an adult man with Graves' hyperthyroidism.

Only a few counts were recorded for this clonotype. V and J are TRBV28 and TRBJ2-7; the D call may be TRBD1 or TRBD2 (6 bases each). The CDR3 runs to 14 residues. The germline CDR1 and CDR2 sequences are MDHEN and SYDVKM. V was shortened by 1 base and J by 3 bases, with 10 bases between the two germline ends. CDR3 in amino acids: CASSLFRGRYEQYF. The CDR3 DNA reads TGTGCCAGCAGTTTATTTCGGGGGCGCTACGAGCAGTACTTC.

This chain connects TRBV3-1 to TRBJ1-1; no clear D. The length of the CDR3 is 13 residues. V was trimmed by 6 bases and J by 0 bases, leaving 8 bases between them. Germline-derived CDR1 and CDR2 are LGHDT and YNNKEL (reference sequence). Here the CDR3 reads CASRISLNTEAFF. The CDR3 coding sequence is TGTGCCAGCAGAATCAGCCTGAACACTGAAGCTTTCTTT.

The rearrangement uses TRBV20-1 and TRBJ1-5; no reliable D call. The CDR3 consists of 13 residues. The germline V gene has CDR1 DFQATT and CDR2 SNEGSKA (reference sequence). Deletions cut 5 bases from V and 11 bases from J, with 19 bases between. The CDR3 here is CSASPGGEETQHF. CDR3 DNA: TGCAGTGCTTCCCCTGGCGGGGAAGAGACCCAGCATTTT.